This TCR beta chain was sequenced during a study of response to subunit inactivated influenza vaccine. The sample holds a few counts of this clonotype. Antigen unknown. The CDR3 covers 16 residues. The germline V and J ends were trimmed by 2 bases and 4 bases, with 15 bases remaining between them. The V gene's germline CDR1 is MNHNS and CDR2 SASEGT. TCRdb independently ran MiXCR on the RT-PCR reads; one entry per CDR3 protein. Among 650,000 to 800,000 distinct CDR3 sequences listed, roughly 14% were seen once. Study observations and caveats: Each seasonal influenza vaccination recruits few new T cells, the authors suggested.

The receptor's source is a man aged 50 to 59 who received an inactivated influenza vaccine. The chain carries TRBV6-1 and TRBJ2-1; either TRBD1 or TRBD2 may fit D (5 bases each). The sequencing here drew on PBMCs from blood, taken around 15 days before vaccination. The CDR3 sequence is CASSERDGKPYNEQFF. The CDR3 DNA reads TGTGCCAGCAGTGAACGGGACGGGAAGCCGTACAATGAGCAGTTCTTC.